This T cell receptor beta chain was identified during a study of blood T cell repertoires in COVID-19. The CDR3 has 17 residues. Germline CDR1 SGDLS, CDR2 YYNGEE. Trimming cost V 3 bases and J 5 bases, with 20 bases left between them. Assay used: immunoSEQ multiplex PCR; TCRdb lists only in-frame clones, some missing. The table includes approximately 230,000 clones, about 90% detected once. Sequencing used peripheral blood. The origin of this receptor is a man aged 18 to 35 with active or convalescent COVID-19. This rearrangement joins TRBV9 to TRBJ1-4, with D maybe TRBD1 (6 bases). DNA of the CDR3: TGTGCCAGCAGCGCTTTCGAGGGGGGGAGCTGGAATGAAAAACTGTTTTTT. It yields the protein CASSAFEGGSWNEKLFF.